Listed below are T cell receptor beta chains from one sample, sequenced in a study of cytomegalovirus exposure and HLA in healthy donors. The assay was immunoSEQ multiplex PCR, and TCRdb's table has in-frame clones only and misses some. Here the sample spans 90,000 to 130,000 clones, about four fifths being singletons. The sequencing sample was made of PBMCs. The receptors come from an older woman in good health and CMV-seropositive. Each CDR3 is given with its conserved first and last residue. D genes are given only for firm matches. Rows give clone size only sometimes, using once, few, many, or a class for an expanded clone.

TRBJ1-2 TRBD1 NA TRBV6-1 TGTGCCGAATCTCCGGGACAGTACTATGGCTACACCTTC CAESPGQYYGYTF
TRBJ1-2 TRBD1 NA TRBV30 TGTGCCTGGAGTGGACGACAGGGAATTGGGGGCTACACCTTC CAWSGRQGIGGYTF
TRBJ1-2 NA once TRBV28 TGTGCCAGCAGTCTCCAAGAGTCACAGGGACCCTATGGCTACACCTTC CASSLQESQGPYGYTF
TRBJ2-1 TRBD1 NA TRBV7-9 TGTTCCAGCAGCCATTTAAGGGCCATCGGGACAGTCTACAATGAGCAGTTCTTC CSSSHLRAIGTVYNEQFF
TRBJ2-2 TRBD1 NA TRBV10-3 TGTGCCATCCTCGCAGGACCAATACTCGGACAGGGGGAGAACACCGGGGAGCTGTTTTTT CAILAGPILGQGENTGELFF
TRBJ2-7 TRBD2 NA TRBV2 TGTGCCAGCACCATTACTAGCGGACTAGCGGCCGAGCAGTACTTC CASTITSGLAAEQYF
TRBJ2-5 NA NA TRBV7-9 TGTGCCAGCAGCCGACGTGATACAGGGAAAGGGGAAGAGACCCAGTACTTC CASSRRDTGKGEETQYF
TRBJ2-7 TRBD1 NA TRBV18 TGTGCCAGCTCACCAGGACAGGGATTGATCCACGAGCAGTACTTC CASSPGQGLIHEQYF
TRBJ2-7 TRBD1 few TRBV4-1 TGCGCCAGCAGCCAAAAAAAGGAGACAGGGTACTACGAGCAGTACTTC CASSQKKETGYYEQYF
TRBJ1-2 TRBD1 NA TRBV7-9 TGTGCCAGCAGCTTTGCCGACAGGGGGAGGTATGGCTACACCTTC CASSFADRGRYGYTF
TRBJ2-7 NA NA TRBV5-1 TGCGCCAGCAGCTCTCTAATGGACAGTTACGAGCAGTACTTC CASSSLMDSYEQYF
TRBJ2-1 NA few TRBV5-1 TGCGCCAGCAGCTTGACTTCCCGGGAATACAATGAGCAGTTCTTC CASSLTSREYNEQFF
TRBJ1-5 TRBD1 once TRBV7-9 TGTGCCAGCAGCCGAGGACAGGGCTTGGGTCAGCCCCAGCATTTT CASSRGQGLGQPQHF
TRBJ2-1 NA NA TRBV9 TGTGCCAGCAGCGTAGCTACGCTGATGAATGAGCAGTTCTTC CASSVATLMNEQFF
TRBJ2-1 TRBD2 NA TRBV11-3 TGTGCCAGCAGCCCGGGGTGGGTAGCGGGCGCCTCCGACTACAATGAGCAGTTCTTC CASSPGWVAGASDYNEQFF
TRBJ1-1 TRBD1 NA TRBV9 TGTGCCAGCAGCGCTACCAGAGGCAGGGGGCAAAACACTGAAGCTTTCTTT CASSATRGRGQNTEAFF
TRBJ1-2 NA once TRBV29-1 TGCAGCGTTGTTTCAGGGAACTATGGCTACACCTTC CSVVSGNYGYTF
TRBJ1-1 NA NA TRBV27 TGTGCCAGCAGCTCCTTTGGGCAGGCCCCAATGAACACTGAAGCTTTCTTT CASSSFGQAPMNTEAFF
TRBJ2-7 TRBD1 few TRBV5-4 TGTGCCAGCAGCTCAGGGGGTGACTCCTACGAGCAGTACTTC CASSSGGDSYEQYF
TRBJ1-4 NA NA TRBV29-1 TGCAGCGCCGTGGTAACAGGCCCCGAAAAACTGTTTTTT CSAVVTGPEKLFF
TRBJ2-7 TRBD2 NA TRBV18 TGTGCCAGCTCACCAGATCGGACTAGCGAGCAGTACTTC CASSPDRTSEQYF
TRBJ2-1 NA NA TRBV7-3 TGTGCCAGCAGCTATTTAACAGGGACCTCCTACAATGAGCAGTTCTTC CASSYLTGTSYNEQFF
TRBJ1-2 TRBD1 once TRBV28 TGTGCCAATTCGAACAGGGGGGGCTATGGCTACACCTTC CANSNRGGYGYTF
TRBJ2-7 TRBD2 NA TRBV27 TGTGCCAGCACTGACCCTAGCGGGCATAGGTTCTCCTACGAGCAGTACTTC CASTDPSGHRFSYEQYF
TRBJ1-5 NA NA TRBV2 TGTGCCAGCAGTGACACAGGCCAAAGCAATCAGCCCCAGCATTTT CASSDTGQSNQPQHF
TRBJ1-2 TRBD1 NA TRBV2 TGTGCCAGCAGTTGGGGACAGGACGCAACCTATGGCTACACCTTC CASSWGQDATYGYTF